The 29 T cell receptor beta chains presented below share a single source sample, sequenced in a study of CD8+ T cells in alopecia areata. The sample's treatment: oral pan-JAK inhibitor, 5-10 mg twice daily. cDNA reverse transcribed from extracted RNA served as the sequencing template. TCRdb's copy holds only in-frame clones and misses some; the assay was immunoSEQ multiplex PCR. The table has approximately 200,000 clones, more than 55% seen once; the top ten hold roughly 0.7%. Sequencing used CD4+ T cells sorted from blood, obtained at week 4, from a patient treated with tofacitinib. These receptor sequences come from a human donor with alopecia areata.

This chain joins TRBV18 and TRBJ2-1, with D possibly matching TRBD2 (6 bases). This CDR3 comprises 14 residues. V was trimmed by 5 bases and J by 12 bases, leaving 20 bases between them. The germline CDR1 and CDR2 sequences are KGHSH and LQKENI. Here the CDR3 DNA reads TGTGCCAGCTCATCCGGGACTTCCTATGAGTCGCAGTTCTTC. Amino acids: CASSSGTSYESQFF.

This chain links TRBV7-3 with TRBJ2-1, with TRBD2 identical over 9 bases. The J segment lost 3 bases and the V segment lost 4 bases, leaving 7 bases of the junction unmatched. Germline CDR1 is SGHTA and CDR2 is FQGTGA. CDR3 length: 16 residues. In DNA form, the CDR3 reads TGTGCCAGCAGCTCAAGACTAGCGGTTCACTACAATGAGCAGTTCTTC. Its protein product is CASSSRLAVHYNEQFF.

CDR3 coding DNA: TGTGCCTGGAGTGTAGGGCCGGGATATAGCAATCAGCCCCAGCATTTT. Amino acids: CAWSVGPGYSNQPQHF. The rearrangement links TRBV30 to TRBJ1-5, with D uncertain. The CDR3 has 16 residues. V was cut by 0 bases and J by 0 bases, with 12 bases left in between. From germline, CDR1 is GTSNPN and CDR2 SVGIG (reference sequence).

V usage is TRBV6-6 and J usage is TRBJ1-3; D is perhaps TRBD1 (5 bases). CDR3 size: 14 residues. With 7 bases removed from V and 0 bases from J, the gap between germline ends came to 10 bases. CDR1 is MNHNY and CDR2 is SVGAGI in the germline V gene (reference sequence). The CDR3 loop is CASKAGSSGNTIYF. CDR3 sequence (DNA): TGTGCCAGCAAAGCAGGGAGCTCTGGAAACACCATATATTTT.

The chain couples TRBV18 to TRBJ1-1, with D uncertain. Germline CDR1 KGHSH, CDR2 LQKENI. The CDR3 has 14 residues. V was shortened by 3 bases and J by 8 bases, with 16 bases between the two germline ends. The CDR3 loop reads CASSPDQGSSEAFF. DNA of the CDR3: TGTGCCAGCTCACCCGATCAAGGCTCCTCGGAAGCTTTCTTT.

The V and J genes are TRBV27 and TRBJ2-3; D is ambiguous. V lost 2 bases to trimming and J lost 8 bases, with 17 bases between them. The CDR3 covers 15 residues. Germline V gene data show CDR1 as MNHEY and CDR2 as SMNVEV (reference sequence). The CDR3 coding sequence is TGTGCCAGCAGTTTAAGTCGTCCTACCATGGGTACGCAGTATTTT. Its translation is CASSLSRPTMGTQYF.

The rearrangement uses TRBV30 and TRBJ2-1; D uncertain. This CDR3 has 11 amino acids. Germline V gene data show CDR1 as GTSNPN and CDR2 as SVGIG (reference sequence). V was trimmed by 4 bases and J by 8 bases, leaving 9 bases between them. CDR3 sequence reads: CAWISRYEQFF. The CDR3 nucleotides read TGTGCCTGGATTAGTAGGTATGAGCAGTTCTTC.

This sequence joins TRBV5-1 and TRBJ2-3; tentatively, D is TRBD1 or TRBD2 (5 bases each). Trimming pared 2 bases from V and 0 bases from J, leaving 7 bases between. Germline V gene lookup returns CDR1 SGHRS and CDR2 YFSETQ. The CDR3 length is 14 residues. Written as DNA, the CDR3 is TGCGCCAGCAGCTTCCGGGACAGCACAGATACGCAGTATTTT. Translation: CASSFRDSTDTQYF.

This clone has a single count. The chain joins TRBV19 to TRBJ2-6; 9 bases map to TRBD1. J was trimmed by 9 bases and V by 7 bases; bases with no gene match: 10. Germline-derived CDR1 and CDR2 are LNHDA and SQIVND (reference sequence). The CDR3 length is 15 residues. In DNA, the CDR3 is TGTGCCAGTACCCCTCCGGGACAGGGTGGCAACGTCCTGACTTTC. It encodes CASTPPGQGGNVLTF. The whole variable domain, filled in from reference TRBV19 and TRBJ2-6, reads DGGITQSPKYLFRKEGQNVTLSCEQNLNHDAMYWYRQDPGQGLRLIYYSQIVNDFQKGDIAEGYSVSREKKESFPLTVTSAQKNPTAFYLCASTPPGQGGNVLTFGAGSRLTVL.

This clone appeared a few times. This chain connects TRBV29-1 to TRBJ1-5; D uncertain. Germline CDR1 and CDR2: SQVTM and ANQGSEA. The CDR3 has 12 residues. Trimming took off 4 bases at V and 4 bases at J, with 8 bases between the two ends. CDR3 DNA: TGCAGCGTTGTGGATGGTAATCAGCCCCAGCATTTT. The encoded protein is CSVVDGNQPQHF.

This clone turned up a few times. The chain links TRBV30 to TRBJ2-1, with D perhaps given as TRBD1 or TRBD2 (6 bases each). Germline CDR1 GTSNPN, CDR2 SVGIG (reference sequence). Between the trimmed V and J ends, which lost 8 bases and 3 bases, there was a span of 20 bases. This CDR3 has 15 amino acids. The CDR3 DNA is TGTGCCGCAACAACGGGGGCAGCGAACTACAATGAGCAGTTCTTC. This sequence encodes CAATTGAANYNEQFF.

The chain combines TRBV5-1 with TRBJ2-7; 13 nucleotides agree with TRBD2. Germline loops: CDR1 SGHRS, CDR2 YFSETQ. This CDR3 is 15 amino acids long. J gave up 0 bases and V 3 bases, and 0 bases lay outside the gene matches. The CDR3 region is CASSWTSGSSYEQYF. The CDR3 coding sequence is TGCGCCAGCAGCTGGACTAGCGGGAGCTCCTACGAGCAGTACTTC. Filled out from reference TRBV5-1 and TRBJ2-7, the complete variable domain reads KAGVTQTPRYLIKTRGQQVTLSCSPISGHRSVSWYQQTPGQGLQFLFEYFSETQRNKGNFPGRFSGRQFSNSRSEMNVSTLELGDSALYLCASSWTSGSSYEQYFGPGTRLTVT.

The CDR3 region is CASRRANYGYTF. The DNA for the CDR3 is TGTGCCAGCAGACGAGCAAACTATGGCTACACCTTC. The chain uses TRBV11-1 and TRBJ1-2; D unresolved. V was clipped by 6 bases and J by 2 bases, with 7 bases between them. Germline CDR1 SGHAT, CDR2 FQDESV (reference sequence). The CDR3 has 12 amino acids.

Many counts were recorded for this clone. This chain links TRBV7-3 with TRBJ2-2; the match to TRBD2 covers 7 bases. With 2 bases clipped from V and 4 bases from J, the junction kept 4 bases outside the gene matches. The germline V gene encodes CDR1 SGHTA and CDR2 FQGTGA. The CDR3 is 15 residues long. This CDR3 is CASSLGGRVTGELFF. CDR3 sequence (DNA): TGTGCCAGCAGCTTAGGCGGGAGAGTCACCGGGGAGCTGTTTTTT.

The chain employs TRBV5-1 and TRBJ2-1; 7 nucleotides match TRBD2. The V segment lost 3 bases and the J segment 6 bases; nucleotides outside the gene matches: 6. Germline V lookup: CDR1 SGHRS, CDR2 YFSETQ. The CDR3 spans 14 residues. In DNA, the CDR3 is TGCGCCAGCAGCTCGGGAGGTCCAACCAATGAGCAGTTCTTC. It specifies CASSSGGPTNEQFF.

The rearrangement uses TRBV29-1 and TRBJ2-5; D gene unclear. Trimming removed 5 bases from V and 4 bases from J, with 17 bases in between. The CDR3 has 14 amino acids. Germline CDR1 and CDR2: SQVTM and ANQGSEA. The CDR3 DNA is TGCAGCGTTTCCTTTAGGTCCAGCTCAGAGACCCAGTACTTC. Translation gives CSVSFRSSSETQYF. The variable domain in full, completed from reference TRBV29-1 and TRBJ2-5, reads SAVISQKPSRDICQRGTSLTIQCQVDSQVTMMFWYRQQPGQSLTLIATANQGSEATYESGFVIDKFPISRPNLTFSTLTVSNMSPEDSSIYLCSVSFRSSSETQYFGPGTRLLVL.

V gene TRBV29-1 combines with J gene TRBJ2-5; 9 nucleotides match TRBD2. The CDR3 has 13 residues. In germline, CDR1 is SQVTM, CDR2 ANQGSEA. V was pared by 5 bases and J by 5 bases, with 6 bases of the junction left unmatched. CDR3 in DNA: TGCAGCGTTCGTGCGGGAGGGCAGGAGACCCAGTACTTC. This sequence encodes CSVRAGGQETQYF.

The chain has TRBV5-1 and TRBJ2-7; D could derive from TRBD1 or TRBD2 (5 bases each). V was cut by 3 bases and J by 5 bases, with 18 bases left in between. Germline V lookup: CDR1 SGHRS, CDR2 YFSETQ. This CDR3 is built from 15 residues. CDR3 nucleotide sequence: TGCGCCAGCAGCTCAATACAGTGGGGGATGGACGAGCAGTACTTC. It yields the protein CASSSIQWGMDEQYF.

The V gene is TRBV29-1, the J gene TRBJ2-1; 9 bases are a match to TRBD2. From germline, CDR1 is SQVTM and CDR2 ANQGSEA. The CDR3 length is 14 residues. Trimming cost V 6 bases and J 5 bases; bases outside gene matches: 8. The CDR3 protein is CSVRLAGRNNEQFF. Written as DNA, the CDR3 is TGCAGCGTCCGGCTAGCGGGAAGAAACAATGAGCAGTTCTTC.

The chain combines TRBV4-3 with TRBJ1-5; weak D call: TRBD1 (6 bases). V shed 0 bases and J shed 13 bases, with 13 bases lying between them. Looked up from germline, CDR1 is LGHNA and CDR2 is YSLEER. The CDR3 totals 13 residues. In DNA form, the CDR3 reads TGCGCCAGCAGCCAAGATGGCAGGGGTAGTCAGCATTTT. Encoded protein: CASSQDGRGSQHF.

This clone was counted a few times. This chain joins TRBV5-1 and TRBJ1-2; perhaps TRBD1 as D (5 bases). The CDR3 totals 14 residues. The V end was cut by 3 bases, the J end by 4 bases, with 13 bases between. Germline CDR1 and CDR2: SGHRS and YFSETQ. This CDR3 reads CASSSREMGYGYTF. CDR3 DNA sequence: TGCGCCAGCAGCTCCAGGGAGATGGGCTATGGCTACACCTTC.

V usage is TRBV29-1 and J usage is TRBJ2-1; TRBD2 matches 11 bases. The CDR3 runs 13 residues. Germline CDR1 SQVTM, CDR2 ANQGSEA. J was trimmed by 4 bases and V by 6 bases; bases with no gene match: 2. Here the CDR3 DNA reads TGCAGCGTCATAGCGGGAGGGTACAATGAGCAGTTCTTC. Encoded protein: CSVIAGGYNEQFF.

This clone was counted between two and nine times. The chain links TRBV29-1 to TRBJ1-3; D is unresolved. The CDR3 contains 12 residues. CDR1 and CDR2 (germline): SQVTM, ANQGSEA. The V and J ends lost 7 bases and 0 bases respectively, with 7 bases between them. The CDR3 region has the DNA TGCAGCGCTACACACTCTGGAAACACCATATATTTT. It specifies CSATHSGNTIYF.

The rearrangement links TRBV7-2 to TRBJ1-1; D gene ambiguous. V shed 1 base and J shed 0 bases, with 6 bases lying between them. This CDR3 is built from 14 residues. Germline V lookup: CDR1 SGHTA, CDR2 FQGNSA. The CDR3 loop is CASSLGGLNTEAFF. Written as DNA, the CDR3 is TGTGCCAGCAGCTTAGGCGGCCTGAACACTGAAGCTTTCTTT.

The chain recombines TRBV29-1 with TRBJ2-7, with D uncertain. The length of the CDR3 is 13 residues. Trimming left V 5 bases short and J 7 bases short, with 18 bases between. Germline CDR1 SQVTM, CDR2 ANQGSEA. CDR3 sequence reads: CSVRTVSEGEQYF. CDR3 bases: TGCAGCGTTCGGACGGTTTCAGAAGGGGAGCAGTACTTC.

This chain uses TRBV5-4 with TRBJ2-3; 8 nucleotides align to TRBD2. The CDR3 length is 16 residues. From germline, CDR1 is SGHNT and CDR2 YYREEE (reference sequence). V trimming: 4 bases; J trimming: 5 bases; junction bases outside the gene matches: 12. The CDR3 here is CASSAKSGSPLDTQYF. The CDR3 region has the DNA TGTGCCAGCAGCGCCAAAAGCGGGAGCCCCCTAGATACGCAGTATTTT.

This clone has only one observation. V and J are TRBV7-2 and TRBJ1-1; D may be TRBD1 (5 bases). Germline lookup yields CDR1 SGHTA and CDR2 FQGNSA. The CDR3 is 14 amino acids. V lost 1 base and J 1 base, leaving 7 bases between the germline ends. The DNA for the CDR3 is TGTGCCAGCAGCTTAGTGGGACCGAACACTGAAGCTTTCTTT. Translating it yields CASSLVGPNTEAFF.

This clone was detected a few times. The chain is built from TRBV9 and TRBJ2-3; 9 bases line up with TRBD2. Germline CDR1 is SGDLS and CDR2 is YYNGEE. Trimming cost V 4 bases and J 0 bases; bases outside gene matches: 6. The CDR3 has 16 amino acids. The CDR3 protein is CASSPREGASTDTQYF. The CDR3 region has the DNA TGTGCCAGCAGCCCGCGGGAGGGCGCTAGCACAGATACGCAGTATTTT.

The CDR3 protein is CAWDAGGWEQYF. CDR3 coding DNA: TGTGCCTGGGACGCAGGGGGCTGGGAGCAGTACTTC. V gene TRBV30 combines with J gene TRBJ2-7; TRBD1 matches 8 bases. Germline V lookup: CDR1 GTSNPN, CDR2 SVGIG (reference sequence). V shed 5 bases and J 7 bases; nucleotides not matched to a gene: 7. The CDR3 is made up of 12 amino acids.